The present entry profiles one T cell receptor beta chain with its context. Its matching antigen is unknown. Clones were read by immunoSEQ multiplex PCR, and TCRdb kept only the in-frame ones, dropping some. The table has tens of thousands of clones, roughly two thirds seen once. This sample was included in a study of CD4+ T cells in melanoma. Findings of the study overall: Neoantigen-specific CD4+ T cells in melanoma reportedly had diverse differentiation states. CD8+ T cell, macrophage and B cell function reportedly correlated with neoantigen-specific CD4+ T cells.

V was clipped by 5 bases and J by 2 bases; unmatched bases: 5. The length of the CDR3 is 15 residues. In germline, CDR1 is SNHLY, CDR2 FYNNEI. The chain uses TRBV2 and TRBJ1-5; 8 bases align to TRBD1. Material: tumor tissue. The sequence was collected from a human donor with melanoma. The CDR3 DNA reads TGTGCCAGCAGTCGGACAGGGACTGGCAATCAGCCCCAGCATTTT. It encodes CASSRTGTGNQPQHF.